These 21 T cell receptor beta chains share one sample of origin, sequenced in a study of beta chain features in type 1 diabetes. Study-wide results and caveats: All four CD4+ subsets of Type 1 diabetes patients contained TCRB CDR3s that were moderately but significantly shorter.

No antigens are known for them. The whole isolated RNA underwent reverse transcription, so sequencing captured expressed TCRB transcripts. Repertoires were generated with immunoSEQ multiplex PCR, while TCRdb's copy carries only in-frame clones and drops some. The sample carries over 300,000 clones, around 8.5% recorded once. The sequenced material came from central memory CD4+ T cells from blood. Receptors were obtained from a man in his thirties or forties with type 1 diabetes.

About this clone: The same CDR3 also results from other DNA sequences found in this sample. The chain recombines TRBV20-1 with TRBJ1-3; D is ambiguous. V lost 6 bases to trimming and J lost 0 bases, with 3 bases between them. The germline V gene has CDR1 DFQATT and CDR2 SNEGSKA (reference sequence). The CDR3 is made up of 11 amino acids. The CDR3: CSANSGNTIYF. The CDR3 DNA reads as TGCAGTGCCAACTCTGGAAACACCATATATTTT.

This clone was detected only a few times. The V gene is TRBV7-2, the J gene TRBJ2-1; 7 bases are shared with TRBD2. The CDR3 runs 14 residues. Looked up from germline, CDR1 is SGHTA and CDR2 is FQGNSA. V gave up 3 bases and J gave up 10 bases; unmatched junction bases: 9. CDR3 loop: CASSFQPGEGEQFF. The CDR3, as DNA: TGTGCCAGCAGCTTCCAACCGGGGGAGGGAGAGCAGTTCTTC.

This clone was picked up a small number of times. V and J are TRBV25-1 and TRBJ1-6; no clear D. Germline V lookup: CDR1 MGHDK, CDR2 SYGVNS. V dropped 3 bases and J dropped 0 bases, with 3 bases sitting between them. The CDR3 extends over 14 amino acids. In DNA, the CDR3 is TGTGCCAGCAGTGACACCTCCTATAATTCACCCCTCCACTTT. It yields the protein CASSDTSYNSPLHF.

The CDR3 bases are TGTGCCAGCAGCACAACCGGGACAAGGATCTATGGCTACACCTTC. Protein product: CASSTTGTRIYGYTF. The chain recombines TRBV11-2 with TRBJ1-2; a weak D match, TRBD1 (6 bases). The length of the CDR3 is 15 residues. Germline loops: CDR1 SGHAT, CDR2 FQNNGV. Trimming shortened V by 5 bases and J by 4 bases, and 17 bases separated the two germline ends.

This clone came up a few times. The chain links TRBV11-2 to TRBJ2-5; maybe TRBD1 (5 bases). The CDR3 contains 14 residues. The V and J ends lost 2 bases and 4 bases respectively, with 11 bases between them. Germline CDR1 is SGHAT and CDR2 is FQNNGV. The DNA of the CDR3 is TGTGCCAGCAGCTTAATGCAGGGTGGAGAGACCCAGTACTTC. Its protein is CASSLMQGGETQYF.

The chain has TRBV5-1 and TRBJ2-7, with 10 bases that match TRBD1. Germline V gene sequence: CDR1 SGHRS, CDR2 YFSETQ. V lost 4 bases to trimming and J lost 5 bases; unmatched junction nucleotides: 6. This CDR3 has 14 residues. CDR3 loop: CASSLRDRGDEQYF. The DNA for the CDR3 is TGCGCCAGCAGCCTCCGGGACAGGGGCGACGAGCAGTACTTC.

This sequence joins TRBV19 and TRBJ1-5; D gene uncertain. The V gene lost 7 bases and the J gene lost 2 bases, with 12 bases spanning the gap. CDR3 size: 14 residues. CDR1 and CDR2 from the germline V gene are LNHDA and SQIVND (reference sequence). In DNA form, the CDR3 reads TGTGCCAGTAAGTCCGGGGAAGGCAATCAGCCCCAGCATTTT. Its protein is CASKSGEGNQPQHF.

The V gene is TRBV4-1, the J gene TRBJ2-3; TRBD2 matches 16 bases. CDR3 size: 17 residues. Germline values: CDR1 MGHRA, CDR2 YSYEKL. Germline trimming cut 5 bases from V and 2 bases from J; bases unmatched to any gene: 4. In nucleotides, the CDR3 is TGCGCCAGCAGCAGAGGGACTAGCGGGGGGGCCACAGATACGCAGTATTTT. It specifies CASSRGTSGGATDTQYF.

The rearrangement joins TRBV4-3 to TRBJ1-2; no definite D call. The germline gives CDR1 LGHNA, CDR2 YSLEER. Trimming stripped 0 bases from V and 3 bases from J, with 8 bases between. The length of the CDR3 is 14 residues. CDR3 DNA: TGCGCCAGCAGCCAAGATTCGGAGGACTATGGCTACACCTTC. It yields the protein CASSQDSEDYGYTF.

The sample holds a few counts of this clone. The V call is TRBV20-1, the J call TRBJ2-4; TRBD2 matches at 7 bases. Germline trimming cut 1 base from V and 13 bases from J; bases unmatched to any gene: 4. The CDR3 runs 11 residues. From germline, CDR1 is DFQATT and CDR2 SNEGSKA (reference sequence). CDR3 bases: TGCAGTGCTAGAGTACTGCGGGAGCAGTACTTC. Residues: CSARVLREQYF.

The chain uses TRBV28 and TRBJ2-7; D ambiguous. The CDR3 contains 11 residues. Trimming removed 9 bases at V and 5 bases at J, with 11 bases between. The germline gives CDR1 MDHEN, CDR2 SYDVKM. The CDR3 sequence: CASPSANEQYF. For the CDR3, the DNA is TGTGCCAGTCCCTCCGCGAACGAGCAGTACTTC.

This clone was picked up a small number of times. The CDR3 sequence: CASSSRSLTEAFF. CDR3 in DNA: TGTGCCAGCAGCTCCCGGAGCCTTACTGAAGCTTTCTTT. The chain uses TRBV7-9 and TRBJ1-1; D is undetermined. This CDR3 contains 13 residues. V was shortened by 4 bases and J by 5 bases, with 11 bases between the two germline ends. Germline lookup yields CDR1 SEHNR and CDR2 FQNEAQ (reference sequence). Filled out from reference TRBV7-9 and TRBJ1-1, the complete variable domain reads DTGVSQNPRHKITKRGQNVTFRCDPISEHNRLYWYRQTLGQGPEFLTYFQNEAQLEKSRLLSDRFSAERPKGSFSTLEIQRTEQGDSAMYLCASSSRSLTEAFFGQGTRLTVV.

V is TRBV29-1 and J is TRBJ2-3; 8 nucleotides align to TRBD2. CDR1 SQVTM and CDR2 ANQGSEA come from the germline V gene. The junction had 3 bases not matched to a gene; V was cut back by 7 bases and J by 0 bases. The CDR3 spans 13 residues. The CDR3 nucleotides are TGCAGCGCCGAGCGGGGGAGCACAGATACGCAGTATTTT. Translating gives CSAERGSTDTQYF.

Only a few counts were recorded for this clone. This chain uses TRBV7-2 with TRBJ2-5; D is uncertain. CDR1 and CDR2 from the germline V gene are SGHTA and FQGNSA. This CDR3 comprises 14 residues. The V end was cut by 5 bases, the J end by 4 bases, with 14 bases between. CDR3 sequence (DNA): TGTGCCAGCAGCCGCTTCGGTACGAGAGAGACCCAGTACTTC. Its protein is CASSRFGTRETQYF.

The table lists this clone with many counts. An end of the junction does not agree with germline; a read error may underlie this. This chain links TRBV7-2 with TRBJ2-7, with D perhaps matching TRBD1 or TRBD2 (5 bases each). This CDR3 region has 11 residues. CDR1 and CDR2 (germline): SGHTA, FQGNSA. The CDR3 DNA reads TGTGCCAGCAGCTACTCGGGACCTCCGAACTTC. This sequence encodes CASSYSGPPNF.

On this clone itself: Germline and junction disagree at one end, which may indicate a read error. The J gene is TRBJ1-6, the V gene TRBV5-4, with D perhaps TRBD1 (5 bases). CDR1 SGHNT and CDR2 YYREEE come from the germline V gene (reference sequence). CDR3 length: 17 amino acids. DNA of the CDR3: TGCGCCAGCAGCCAAGGTTCGCCAGGGAGGGATAATTCACCCCTCCACTTT. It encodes CASSQGSPGRDNSPLHF.

The CDR3 region is CASTTQGARDEQFF. CDR3 nucleotide sequence: TGTGCCAGCACTACCCAGGGGGCGAGGGATGAGCAGTTCTTC. The chain joins TRBV7-2 to TRBJ2-1; 8 nucleotides align to TRBD1. Germline-derived CDR1 and CDR2 are SGHTA and FQGNSA. J lost 8 bases, V lost 7 bases, and 10 bases had no gene match. There are 14 residues in the CDR3.

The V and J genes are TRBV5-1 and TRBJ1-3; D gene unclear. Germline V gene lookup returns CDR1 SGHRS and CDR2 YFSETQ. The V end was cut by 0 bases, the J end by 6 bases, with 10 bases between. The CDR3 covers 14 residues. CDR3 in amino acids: CASSLDRDSNTIYF. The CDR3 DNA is TGCGCCAGCAGCTTGGATCGGGATTCAAACACCATATATTTT. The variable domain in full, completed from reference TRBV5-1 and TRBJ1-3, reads KAGVTQTPRYLIKTRGQQVTLSCSPISGHRSVSWYQQTPGQGLQFLFEYFSETQRNKGNFPGRFSGRQFSNSRSEMNVSTLELGDSALYLCASSLDRDSNTIYFGEGSWLTVV.

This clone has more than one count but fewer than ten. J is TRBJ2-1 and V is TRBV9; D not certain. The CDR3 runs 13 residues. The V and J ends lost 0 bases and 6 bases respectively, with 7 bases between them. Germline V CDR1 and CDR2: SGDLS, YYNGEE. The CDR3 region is CASSVAPLNEQFF. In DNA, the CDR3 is TGTGCCAGCAGCGTAGCGCCCCTCAATGAGCAGTTCTTC.

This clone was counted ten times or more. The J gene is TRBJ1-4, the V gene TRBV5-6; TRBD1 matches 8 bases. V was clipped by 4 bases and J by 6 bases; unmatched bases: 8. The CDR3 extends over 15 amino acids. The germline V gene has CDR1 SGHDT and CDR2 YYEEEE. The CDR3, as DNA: TGTGCCAGCAGCGAGACAGGGGCGGAAGATGAAAAACTGTTTTTT. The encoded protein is CASSETGAEDEKLFF.

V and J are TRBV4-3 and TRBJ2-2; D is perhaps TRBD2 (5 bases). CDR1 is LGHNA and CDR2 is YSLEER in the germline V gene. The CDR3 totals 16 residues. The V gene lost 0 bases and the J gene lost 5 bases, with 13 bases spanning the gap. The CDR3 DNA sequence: TGCGCCAGCAGCCAAGAATTCGGGGTGGGGACCGGGGAGCTGTTTTTT. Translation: CASSQEFGVGTGELFF.